Sequencing of this T cell receptor beta chain was carried out in a study of liver allograft versus peripheral blood T cells. Study overall: Repertoires from peripheral blood of liver transplant recipients were compared with those inside their transplanted livers.

Via MiXCR, TCRdb re-called the reads, giving one row per CDR3 protein. The sample lists roughly 14,000 distinct CDR3 sequences; 20% to 25% were seen once. Of note for this clonotype: Its antigen remains unidentified.

General study results and limits: Peripheral blood reportedly held T cell receptor repertoires that differed from those inside liver allografts.

The CDR3 has 13 residues. V dropped 5 bases and J dropped 8; count of bases not matched to a gene: 8. CDR1 and CDR2 from the germline V gene are MDHEN and SYDVKM. The genes are TRBV28 and TRBJ1-2; 7 bases agree with TRBD1. The clonotype comes from a human patient who had a liver transplant. Certain T cells may be donor cells from the graft. In DNA form, the CDR3 reads TGTGCCAGCAGTCCACCGGACAGGACGGGCTACACCTTC. This encodes CASSPPDRTGYTF.